The 21 T cell receptor beta chains listed next were all sequenced from one sample in a study of beta chain features in type 1 diabetes. Expressed TCRB transcripts were sequenced because the entire RNA isolate underwent reverse transcription. The table came from immunoSEQ multiplex PCR; TCRdb's copy has only in-frame clones and leaves some out. The table lists some 410,000 clones, 10% to 12% of them singletons. Input material: naive CD4+ T cells from blood. The origin of the receptors is a woman aged 18 to 35 in good health.

Here the CDR3 reads CASRVEKLFF. The CDR3 nucleotides read TGTGCCAGCAGGGTGGAAAAACTGTTTTTT. The chain is built from TRBV2 and TRBJ1-4; D is unresolved. Germline loops: CDR1 SNHLY, CDR2 FYNNEI. Deletions cut 6 bases from V and 8 bases from J, with 4 bases between. CDR3 size: 10 residues. Looking up the rest from reference TRBV2 and TRBJ1-4 gives the full variable domain: EPEVTQTPSHQVTQMGQEVILRCVPISNHLYFYWYRQILGQKVEFLVSFYNNEISEKSEIFDDQFSVERPDGSNFTLKIRSTKLEDSAMYFCASRVEKLFFGSGTQLSVL.

The chain employs TRBV5-1 and TRBJ2-3; possibly TRBD1 for D (6 bases). This CDR3 has 14 residues. Deletions cut 3 bases from V and 6 bases from J, with 14 bases between. CDR1 SGHRS and CDR2 YFSETQ come from the germline V gene. CDR3 sequence: CASSSTRQEDTQYF. The CDR3 coding sequence is TGCGCCAGCAGCTCCACCCGACAGGAGGATACGCAGTATTTT.

As concerns this clone: At one end, the junction sequence differs from germline, possibly due to a read error. This rearrangement joins TRBV27 to TRBJ2-1; either TRBD1 or TRBD2 may supply D (5 bases each). The CDR3 length is 14 residues. Germline V CDR1 and CDR2: MNHEY, SMNVEV (reference sequence). The CDR3 spells CASSSRGHRDERFF. For the CDR3, the DNA is TGTGCCAGCAGTTCACGGGGTCACCGGGACGAGCGGTTCTTC.

Concerning this clone: Mismatch with germline at one junction end may stem from a read error. The chain recombines TRBV4-3 with TRBJ1-2, with a possible D match to TRBD1 (6 bases). Germline assignment: CDR1 LGHNA and CDR2 YSLEER. The CDR3 totals 13 residues. This CDR3 is CASRQVTGGGYTF. The CDR3 bases are TGCGCCAGCAGACAAGTCACCGGGGGCGGCTACACCTTC.

This clone has more than one count but fewer than ten. The V gene is TRBV6-6, the J gene TRBJ2-1; TRBD2 is a possible D gene (5 bases). V was shortened by 0 bases and J by 7 bases, with 10 bases between the two germline ends. Germline lookup yields CDR1 MNHNY and CDR2 SVGAGI (reference sequence). The CDR3 totals 14 residues. Here the CDR3 reads CASSYSTTGNEQFF. The CDR3 DNA reads as TGTGCCAGCAGTTACTCGACAACGGGGAATGAGCAGTTCTTC.

V usage is TRBV4-1 and J usage is TRBJ2-7, with 9 bases matching TRBD1. Germline V gene sequence: CDR1 MGHRA, CDR2 YSYEKL. The ends lost 5 bases at V and 3 bases at J; junction bases unmatched: 5. CDR3 length: 14 amino acids. CDR3 DNA sequence: TGCGCCAGCAGCAGACGGGACAGGGACTACGAGCAGTACGTC. Encoded protein: CASSRRDRDYEQYV.

This clone was recorded once. The V call is TRBV9, the J call TRBJ2-3; D gene uncertain. Deletions cut 3 bases from V and 1 base from J, with 9 bases between. Germline V lookup: CDR1 SGDLS, CDR2 YYNGEE. The CDR3 is 14 amino acids. The CDR3 DNA reads as TGTGCCAGCAGCGGCGGACCCGGCACAGATACGCAGTATTTT. As protein: CASSGGPGTDTQYF.

The chain recombines TRBV13 with TRBJ2-3; the D gene is possibly TRBD2 (6 bases). The length of the CDR3 is 15 residues. From germline, CDR1 is PRHDT and CDR2 FYEKMQ (reference sequence). Between the trimmed V and J ends, which lost 5 bases and 6 bases, there was a span of 18 bases. The CDR3 is CASSRLLGGADTQYF. The CDR3 region has the DNA TGTGCCAGCAGCCGGCTGCTTGGAGGGGCCGATACGCAGTATTTT.

The V and J genes are TRBV7-2 and TRBJ2-7, with 9 bases lining up with TRBD2. V lost 5 bases and J lost 0; bases outside the gene matches: 5. This CDR3 has 15 amino acids. The germline V gene encodes CDR1 SGHTA and CDR2 FQGNSA. The CDR3 region is CASSPAGGSSYEQYF. The CDR3 nucleotides read TGTGCCAGCAGCCCCGCGGGAGGGAGCTCCTACGAGCAGTACTTC. Based on the CDR3 plus reference TRBV7-2 and TRBJ2-7, the full variable domain is GAGVSQSPSNKVTEKGKDVELRCDPISGHTALYWYRQSLGQGLEFLIYFQGNSAPDKSGLPSDRFSAERTGGSVSTLTIQRTQQEDSAVYLCASSPAGGSSYEQYFGPGTRLTVT.

This clone was detected a few times. The chain couples TRBV25-1 to TRBJ2-7, with D hard to call. From germline, CDR1 is MGHDK and CDR2 SYGVNS. Trimming shortened V by 7 bases and J by 7 bases, and 11 bases separated the two germline ends. CDR3 length: 11 residues. The CDR3 is CASTTGLEQYF. CDR3 nucleotide sequence: TGTGCCAGCACGACCGGGCTAGAGCAGTACTTC.

The table lists this clone with a few counts. The chain carries TRBV4-2 and TRBJ2-3; D is perhaps TRBD2 (5 bases). Germline assignment: CDR1 LGHNA and CDR2 YNFKEQ. V was clipped by 1 base and J by 0 bases, with 11 bases between them. The CDR3 is made up of 16 amino acids. In DNA, the CDR3 is TGTGCCAGCAGCCAAGGGCGCGGGTATAGCACAGATACGCAGTATTTT. Its translation: CASSQGRGYSTDTQYF.

This clone has only a few counts. CDR3 in amino acids: CASRLDSYYGYTF. The CDR3, as DNA: TGTGCCAGCAGGTTGGACAGCTACTATGGCTACACCTTC. The chain links TRBV28 to TRBJ1-2; D might be TRBD1 (6 bases). V lost 6 bases, J lost 3 bases, and 11 bases lay in between. The CDR3 extends over 13 amino acids. Germline CDR1 reads MDHEN; CDR2 reads SYDVKM.

This clone has just a few counts. The chain carries TRBV14 and TRBJ2-7; 9 nucleotides align to TRBD2. V gave up 5 bases and J gave up 4 bases; unmatched junction bases: 15. In germline, CDR1 is SGHDN, CDR2 FVKESK. This CDR3 contains 17 residues. The CDR3: CASSSGTSHGAGYEQYF. CDR3 coding DNA: TGTGCCAGCAGCTCCGGGACTAGCCATGGGGCCGGGTACGAGCAGTACTTC.

V is TRBV28 and J is TRBJ2-7, with D uncertain. Trimming removed 5 bases from V and 0 bases from J, with 5 bases in between. The germline gives CDR1 MDHEN, CDR2 SYDVKM. The CDR3 consists of 12 residues. CDR3 sequence reads: CASSTASYEQYV. CDR3 DNA sequence: TGTGCCAGCAGTACAGCCTCCTACGAGCAGTACGTC.

This chain connects TRBV18 to TRBJ2-7, with D maybe TRBD1 (5 bases). Trimming pared 2 bases from V and 5 bases from J, leaving 10 bases between. The CDR3 is 13 residues long. Germline V CDR1 and CDR2: KGHSH, LQKENI. The CDR3 here is CASSPSQVDEQYV. CDR3 sequence (DNA): TGTGCCAGCTCACCATCACAGGTCGACGAGCAGTACGTC.

This clone was detected only a few times. This chain uses TRBV30 with TRBJ1-5; D might be TRBD1 (5 bases). Germline V CDR1 and CDR2: GTSNPN, SVGIG (reference sequence). V lost 6 bases and J 4 bases, leaving 13 bases between the germline ends. There are 13 residues in the CDR3. The CDR3 protein is CACRQTLNQPQHF. The CDR3 DNA sequence: TGTGCCTGCCGACAGACCCTTAATCAGCCCCAGCATTTT.

The V gene is TRBV18, the J gene TRBJ2-5; D ambiguous. Germline V gene data show CDR1 as KGHSH and CDR2 as LQKENI. The CDR3 sequence is 12 residues long. The germline V and J ends were trimmed by 3 bases and 2 bases, with 4 bases remaining between them. CDR3 DNA: TGTGCCAGCTCACCGGCACAAGAGACCCAGTACTTC. Its translation is CASSPAQETQYF. Using reference TRBV18 and TRBJ2-5 for the parts outside the CDR3, the full variable domain is NAGVMQNPRHLVRRRGQEARLRCSPMKGHSHVYWYRQLPEEGLKFMVYLQKENIIDESGMPKERFSAEFPKEGPSILRIQQVVRGDSAAYFCASSPAQETQYFGPGTRLLVL.

V and J are TRBV13 and TRBJ2-5; 10 positions match TRBD1. The CDR3 runs 14 residues. In germline, CDR1 is PRHDT, CDR2 FYEKMQ (reference sequence). After removal of 4 bases from V and 4 bases from J, the junction contained 3 bases not matched to a gene. The chain's CDR3 is CASSSGQGGETQYF. The CDR3 DNA follows: TGTGCCAGCAGCTCCGGACAGGGGGGAGAGACCCAGTACTTC.

This clone was observed a handful of times. This chain links TRBV7-2 with TRBJ2-7, with D uncertain. CDR3 length equals 13 residues. Trimming stripped 3 bases from V and 2 bases from J, with 8 bases between. Germline V gene data show CDR1 as SGHTA and CDR2 as FQGNSA. The CDR3 sequence is CASSFPGPYEQYF. CDR3 nucleotides: TGTGCCAGCAGCTTTCCCGGACCCTACGAGCAGTACTTC.

In its sample, this clone was seen a few times. V gene TRBV5-6 combines with J gene TRBJ2-3; D gene unclear. Trimming removed 0 bases from V and 1 base from J, with 3 bases in between. Germline V gene data show CDR1 as SGHDT and CDR2 as YYEEEE. The CDR3 has 13 amino acids. In DNA, the CDR3 is TGTGCCAGCAGCTTGGCCCGCACAGATACGCAGTATTTT. It is translated as CASSLARTDTQYF.

The V gene is TRBV7-2, the J gene TRBJ2-3; 10 nucleotides match TRBD2. Germline assignment: CDR1 SGHTA and CDR2 FQGNSA. This CDR3 has 14 residues. With 5 bases clipped from V and 6 bases from J, the junction kept 5 bases outside the gene matches. CDR3 protein: CASSGAGGYDTQYF. The CDR3 nucleotides read TGTGCCAGCAGCGGAGCGGGGGGGTATGATACGCAGTATTTT.